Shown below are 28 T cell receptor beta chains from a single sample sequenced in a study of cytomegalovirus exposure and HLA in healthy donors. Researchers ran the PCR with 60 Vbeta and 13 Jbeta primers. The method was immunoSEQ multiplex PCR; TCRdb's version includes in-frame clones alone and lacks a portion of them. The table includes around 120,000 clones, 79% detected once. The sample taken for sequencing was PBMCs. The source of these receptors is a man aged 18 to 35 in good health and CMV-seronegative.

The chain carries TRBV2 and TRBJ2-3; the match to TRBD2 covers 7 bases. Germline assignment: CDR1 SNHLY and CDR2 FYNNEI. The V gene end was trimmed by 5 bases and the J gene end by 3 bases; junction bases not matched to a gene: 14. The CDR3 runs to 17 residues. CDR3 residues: CASSRGGGRAGTDTQYF. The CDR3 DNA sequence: TGTGCCAGCAGTAGGGGTGGTGGGAGGGCCGGAACAGATACGCAGTATTTT.

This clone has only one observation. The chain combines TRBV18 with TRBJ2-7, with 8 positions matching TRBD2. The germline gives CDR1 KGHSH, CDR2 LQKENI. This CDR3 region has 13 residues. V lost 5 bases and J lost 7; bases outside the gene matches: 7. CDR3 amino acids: CASSFGLAQEQYF. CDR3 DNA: TGTGCCAGCTCATTCGGACTAGCCCAGGAGCAGTACTTC. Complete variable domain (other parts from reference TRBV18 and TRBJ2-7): NAGVMQNPRHLVRRRGQEARLRCSPMKGHSHVYWYRQLPEEGLKFMVYLQKENIIDESGMPKERFSAEFPKEGPSILRIQQVVRGDSAAYFCASSFGLAQEQYFGPGTRLTVT.

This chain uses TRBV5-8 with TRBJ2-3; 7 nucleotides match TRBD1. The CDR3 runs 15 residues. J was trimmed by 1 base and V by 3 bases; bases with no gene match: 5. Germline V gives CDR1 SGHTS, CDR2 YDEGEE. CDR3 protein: CASSWKGTGTDTQYF. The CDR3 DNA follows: TGTGCCAGCAGCTGGAAAGGGACAGGCACAGATACGCAGTATTTT.

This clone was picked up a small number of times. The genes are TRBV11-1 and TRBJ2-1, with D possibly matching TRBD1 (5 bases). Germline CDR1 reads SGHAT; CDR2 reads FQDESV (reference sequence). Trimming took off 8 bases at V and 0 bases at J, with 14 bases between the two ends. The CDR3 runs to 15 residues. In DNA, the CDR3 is TGTGCCAGCGACAGAAGCCCAGGCTCCTACAATGAGCAGTTCTTC. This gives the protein CASDRSPGSYNEQFF.

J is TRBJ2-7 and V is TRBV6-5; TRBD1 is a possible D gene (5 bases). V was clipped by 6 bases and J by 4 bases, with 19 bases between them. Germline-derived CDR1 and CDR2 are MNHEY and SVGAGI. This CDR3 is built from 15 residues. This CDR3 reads CASRSGQGILYEQYV. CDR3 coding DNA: TGTGCCAGCAGGAGTGGGCAGGGCATACTATACGAGCAGTACGTC.

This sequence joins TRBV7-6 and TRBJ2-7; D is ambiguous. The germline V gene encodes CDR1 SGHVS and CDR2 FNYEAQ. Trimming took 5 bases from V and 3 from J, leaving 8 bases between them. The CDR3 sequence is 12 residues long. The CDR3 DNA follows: TGTGCCAGCAGCCACCCGGGCTACGAGCAGTACTTC. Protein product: CASSHPGYEQYF.

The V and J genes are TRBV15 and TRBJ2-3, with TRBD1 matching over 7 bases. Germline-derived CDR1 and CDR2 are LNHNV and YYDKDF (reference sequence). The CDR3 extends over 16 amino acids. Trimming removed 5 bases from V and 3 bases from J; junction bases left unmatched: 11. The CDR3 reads CATSRSGQYETDTQYF. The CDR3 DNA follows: TGTGCCACCAGCCGCTCGGGACAGTACGAAACAGATACGCAGTATTTT.

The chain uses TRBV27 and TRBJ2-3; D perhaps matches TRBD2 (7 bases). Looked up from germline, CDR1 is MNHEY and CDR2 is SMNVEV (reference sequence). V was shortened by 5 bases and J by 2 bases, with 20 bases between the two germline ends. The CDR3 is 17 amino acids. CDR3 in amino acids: CASSTLGGGPNTDTQYF. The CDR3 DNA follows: TGTGCCAGCAGTACCCTTGGGGGGGGGCCTAACACAGATACGCAGTATTTT.

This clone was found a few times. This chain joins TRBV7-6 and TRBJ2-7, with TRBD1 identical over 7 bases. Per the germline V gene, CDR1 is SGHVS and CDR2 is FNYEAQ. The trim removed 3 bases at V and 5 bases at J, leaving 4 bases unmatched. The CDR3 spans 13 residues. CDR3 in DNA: TGTGCCAGCAGCTTCGACAGGGTCCACGAGCAGTACTTC. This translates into CASSFDRVHEQYF. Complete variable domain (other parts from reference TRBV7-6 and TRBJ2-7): GAGVSQSPRYKVTKRGQDVALRCDPISGHVSLYWYRQALGQGPEFLTYFNYEAQQDKSGLPNDRFSAERPEGSISTLTIQRTEQRDSAMYRCASSFDRVHEQYFGPGTRLTVT.

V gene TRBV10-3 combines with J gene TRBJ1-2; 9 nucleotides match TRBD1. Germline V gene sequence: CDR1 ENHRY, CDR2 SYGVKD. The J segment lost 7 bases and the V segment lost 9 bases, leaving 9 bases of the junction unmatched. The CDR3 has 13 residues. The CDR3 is CAIRGTGLGGYTF. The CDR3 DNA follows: TGTGCCATACGCGGGACAGGGCTGGGTGGCTACACCTTC.

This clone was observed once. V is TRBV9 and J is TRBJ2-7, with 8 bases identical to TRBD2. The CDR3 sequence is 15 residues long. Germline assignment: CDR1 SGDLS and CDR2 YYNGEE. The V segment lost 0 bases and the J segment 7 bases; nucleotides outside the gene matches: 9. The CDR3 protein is CASSVVPGGPSEQYF. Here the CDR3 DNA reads TGTGCCAGCAGCGTAGTACCGGGAGGGCCTAGTGAGCAGTACTTC.

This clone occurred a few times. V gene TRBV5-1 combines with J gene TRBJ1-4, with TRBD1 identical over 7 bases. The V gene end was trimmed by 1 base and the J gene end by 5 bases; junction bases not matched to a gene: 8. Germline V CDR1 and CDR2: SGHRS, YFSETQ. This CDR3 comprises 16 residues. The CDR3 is CASSLTIQGYNEKLFF. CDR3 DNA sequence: TGCGCCAGCAGCTTGACGATACAGGGGTACAATGAAAAACTGTTTTTT.

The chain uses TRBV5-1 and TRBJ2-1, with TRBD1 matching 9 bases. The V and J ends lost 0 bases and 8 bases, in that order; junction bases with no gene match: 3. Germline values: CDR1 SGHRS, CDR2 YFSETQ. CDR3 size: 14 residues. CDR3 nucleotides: TGCGCCAGCAGCTTGGCACAGGGGGCGGATGAGCAGTTCTTC. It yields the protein CASSLAQGADEQFF.

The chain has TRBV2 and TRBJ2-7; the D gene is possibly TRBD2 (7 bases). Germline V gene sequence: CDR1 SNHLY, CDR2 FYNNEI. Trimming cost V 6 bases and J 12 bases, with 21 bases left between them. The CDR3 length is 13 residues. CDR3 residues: CASSQGGAARRYF. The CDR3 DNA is TGTGCCAGCAGCCAAGGGGGGGCAGCCAGGCGGTACTTC.

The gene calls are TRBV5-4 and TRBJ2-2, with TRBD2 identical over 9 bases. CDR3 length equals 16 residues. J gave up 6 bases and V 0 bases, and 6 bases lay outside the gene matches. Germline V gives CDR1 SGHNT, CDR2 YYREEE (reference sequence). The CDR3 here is CASSLGLAAQAGELFF. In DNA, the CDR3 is TGTGCCAGCAGCTTGGGACTAGCGGCTCAAGCCGGGGAGCTGTTTTTT.

In nucleotides, the CDR3 is TGTGCCAGCAGCCAAGATCGCGAGCAGTACTTC. Translating gives CASSQDREQYF. The chain uses TRBV4-2 and TRBJ2-5; D gene uncertain. The assigned J gene may be wrong: the sequence end matches TRBJ2-7 better. Germline V CDR1 and CDR2: LGHNA, YNFKEQ. This CDR3 spans 11 amino acids.

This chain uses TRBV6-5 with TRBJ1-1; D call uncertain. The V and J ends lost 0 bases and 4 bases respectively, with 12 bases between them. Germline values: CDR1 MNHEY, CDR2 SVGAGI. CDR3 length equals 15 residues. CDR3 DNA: TGTGCCAGCAGTTACTCGAACTGGTTCGGCACTGAAGCTTTCTTT. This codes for CASSYSNWFGTEAFF.

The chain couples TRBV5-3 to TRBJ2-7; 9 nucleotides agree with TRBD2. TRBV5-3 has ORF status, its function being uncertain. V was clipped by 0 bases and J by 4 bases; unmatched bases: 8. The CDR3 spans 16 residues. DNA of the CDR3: TGTGCCAGAAGCTTGGGTCGCGGGAGGGACCTGTACGAGCAGTACTTC. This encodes CARSLGRGRDLYEQYF.

The CDR3 nucleotides are TGTGCCAGCAGAGAGGGACTAGCGGGAGTGGAGGAGACCCAGTACTTC. Its translation is CASREGLAGVEETQYF. V gene TRBV7-9 combines with J gene TRBJ2-5, with TRBD2 matching over 14 bases. This CDR3 contains 16 residues. Trimming removed 6 bases from V and 5 bases from J; junction bases left unmatched: 8. Germline CDR1 is SEHNR and CDR2 is FQNEAQ (reference sequence).

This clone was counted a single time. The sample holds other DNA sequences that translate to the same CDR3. Here the CDR3 DNA reads TGTGCCAGCAGTTTAGACAGGGGGCCTTACAATGAGCAGTTCTTC. This codes for CASSLDRGPYNEQFF. The genes are TRBV6-5 and TRBJ2-1, with TRBD1 matching over 10 bases. This CDR3 spans 15 amino acids. The V segment lost 4 bases and the J segment 4 bases; nucleotides outside the gene matches: 4. CDR1 is MNHEY, CDR2 SVGAGI, per germline.

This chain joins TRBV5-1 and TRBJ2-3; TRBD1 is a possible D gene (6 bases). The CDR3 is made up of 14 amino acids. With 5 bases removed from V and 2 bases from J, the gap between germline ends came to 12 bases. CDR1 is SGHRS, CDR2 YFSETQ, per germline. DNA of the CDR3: TGCGCCAGCAGGGGGGACACCTACACAGATACGCAGTATTTT. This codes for CASRGDTYTDTQYF.

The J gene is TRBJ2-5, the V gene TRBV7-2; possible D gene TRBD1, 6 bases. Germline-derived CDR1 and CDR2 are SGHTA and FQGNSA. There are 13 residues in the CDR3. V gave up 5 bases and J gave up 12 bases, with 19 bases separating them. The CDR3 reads CASSIGGSSGEYF. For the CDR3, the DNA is TGTGCCAGCAGCATAGGTGGGAGCTCAGGGGAGTACTTC.

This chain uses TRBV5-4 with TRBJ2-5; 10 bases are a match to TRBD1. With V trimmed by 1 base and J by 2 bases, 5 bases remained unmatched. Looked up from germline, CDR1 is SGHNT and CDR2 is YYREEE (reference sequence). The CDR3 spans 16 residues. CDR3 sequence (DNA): TGTGCCAGCAGCTTGCGGGACAGGGGTTCTCAAGAGACCCAGTACTTC. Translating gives CASSLRDRGSQETQYF. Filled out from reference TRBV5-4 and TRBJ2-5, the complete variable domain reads ETGVTQSPTHLIKTRGQQVTLRCSSQSGHNTVSWYQQALGQGPQFIFQYYREEENGRGNFPPRFSGLQFPNYSSELNVNALELDDSALYLCASSLRDRGSQETQYFGPGTRLLVL.

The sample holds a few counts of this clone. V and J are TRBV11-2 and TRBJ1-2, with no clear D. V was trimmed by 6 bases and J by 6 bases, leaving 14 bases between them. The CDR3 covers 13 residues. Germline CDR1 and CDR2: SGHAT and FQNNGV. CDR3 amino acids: CASRVGLLDGYTF. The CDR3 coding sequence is TGTGCCAGCAGGGTCGGACTACTGGATGGCTACACCTTC.

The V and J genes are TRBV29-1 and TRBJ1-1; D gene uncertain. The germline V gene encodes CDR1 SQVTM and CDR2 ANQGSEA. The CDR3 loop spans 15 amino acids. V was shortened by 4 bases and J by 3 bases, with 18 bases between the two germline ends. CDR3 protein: CSVGPPIVADTEAFF. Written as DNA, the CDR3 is TGCAGCGTTGGTCCCCCGATAGTCGCGGACACTGAAGCTTTCTTT. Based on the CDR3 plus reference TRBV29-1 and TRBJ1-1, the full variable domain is SAVISQKPSRDICQRGTSLTIQCQVDSQVTMMFWYRQQPGQSLTLIATANQGSEATYESGFVIDKFPISRPNLTFSTLTVSNMSPEDSSIYLCSVGPPIVADTEAFFGQGTRLTVV.

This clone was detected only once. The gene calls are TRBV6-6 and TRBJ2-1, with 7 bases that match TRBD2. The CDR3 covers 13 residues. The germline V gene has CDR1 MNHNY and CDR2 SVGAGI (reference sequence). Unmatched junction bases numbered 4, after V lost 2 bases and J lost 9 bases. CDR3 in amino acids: CASSYDTGGEQFF. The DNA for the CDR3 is TGTGCCAGCAGTTACGATACGGGGGGTGAGCAGTTCTTC.

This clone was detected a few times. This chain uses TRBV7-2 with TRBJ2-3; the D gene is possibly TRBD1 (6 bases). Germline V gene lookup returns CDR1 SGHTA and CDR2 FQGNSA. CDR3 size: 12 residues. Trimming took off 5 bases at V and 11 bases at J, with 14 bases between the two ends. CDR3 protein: CASSLSSRGQYF. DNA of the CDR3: TGTGCCAGCAGCCTTTCCTCCAGGGGGCAGTATTTT.

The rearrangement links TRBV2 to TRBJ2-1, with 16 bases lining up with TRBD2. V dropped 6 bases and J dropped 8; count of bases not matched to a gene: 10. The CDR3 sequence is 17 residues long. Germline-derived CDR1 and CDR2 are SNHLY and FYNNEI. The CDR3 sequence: CASRPGLAGGPWDEQFF. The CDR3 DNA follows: TGTGCCAGCAGACCGGGACTAGCGGGAGGGCCTTGGGATGAGCAGTTCTTC.